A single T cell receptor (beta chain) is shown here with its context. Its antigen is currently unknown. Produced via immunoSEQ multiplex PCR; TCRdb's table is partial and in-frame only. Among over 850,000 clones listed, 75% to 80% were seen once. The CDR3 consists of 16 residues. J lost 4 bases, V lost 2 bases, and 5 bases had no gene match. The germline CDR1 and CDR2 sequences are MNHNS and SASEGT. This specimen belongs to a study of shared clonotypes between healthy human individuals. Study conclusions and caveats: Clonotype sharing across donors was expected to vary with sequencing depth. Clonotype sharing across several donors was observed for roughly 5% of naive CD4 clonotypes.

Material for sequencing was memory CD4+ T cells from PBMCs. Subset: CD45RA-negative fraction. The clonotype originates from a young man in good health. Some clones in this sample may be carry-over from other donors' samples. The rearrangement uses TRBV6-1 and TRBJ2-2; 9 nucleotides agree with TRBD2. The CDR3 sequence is CASSEWRAGGTGELFF. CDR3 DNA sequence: TGTGCCAGCAGTGAATGGCGAGCGGGAGGCACCGGGGAGCTGTTTTTT.